This paragraph covers one TCR beta chain sequence. Its antigen is unknown. Base qualities are not at hand, and no much larger clone is one base apart. The sample is drawn from a study of T cell responses to AZD1222 COVID-19 vaccine (dated by TCRdb to the early 2020s). The study in broad terms: AZD1222 recipients with second doses at about 4 weeks or about 12 weeks were pooled, because spike-specific TCR depth and breadth did not differ between schedules. A total of 233 trial participants underwent TCR sequencing, of whom some 200 had received two doses of AZD1222 and some 26 had received two doses of the MenACWY control vaccine. Enrollment into the trials was organized by age into subgroups of 18-55, 56-69 and 70-plus years, and those subgroups contained approximately 160, 26 and 62 TCR-sequenced participants, respectively. What the work shows at the level of the full study, not this receptor alone: Participants were mostly white British, with more females than males. The authors suggested clonal diversity may have been underestimated. No day 14 peak-response samples were available, so repertoires were characterized only after the peak T cell response. Only five or six AZD1222 recipients were SARS-CoV-2 seropositive at baseline, limiting conclusions about previously exposed vaccinees. Spike-specific TCR breadth and depth rose significantly after two AZD1222 doses compared with day 0 and with MenACWY recipients. Reportedly, close to half of the unique spike-specific TCRs recognized epitopes lying outside the regions that are mutated in the B.1.351 and B.1.1.7 variants. The 56-69-year group was small, and its depth increase did not reach significance, likely because of low power. The whole spike protein was spanned by vaccine-associated CD4 TCRs, and dominant responses were seen in regions 160-218 and 743-854.

Inclusive of the bounding cysteine and phenylalanine, the CDR3 is 14 residues long. The CDR3 DNA has 42 bases and is translated from base 1. CDR1 and CDR2 are drawn from the germline V gene (reference sequence): SGHNT, YYREEE. The junction shows trimming of 3 bases on V and 6 bases on J, plus 16 bases between the germline ends. The CDR3 regions of human TCRbeta chains were analyzed by immunosequencing. Regarding the original processing steps: Repertoire TCRs were matched against a reference library of SARS-CoV-2-specific TCRs generated with the MIRA antigen-specificity platform. Breadth meant the fraction of unique TCRs that were SARS-CoV-2-associated, whereas depth meant the fraction of total T cells that were SARS-CoV-2-associated. Using the MIRA data, each spike-specific TCR was mapped to the spike region that the TCR reacts to and placed in a CD4 or CD8 class. Log10-transformed breadth and depth values were compared by one-way ANOVA with Sidak's multiple comparisons tests. The immuneACCESS repertoire file appears here via TCRdb, limited to in-frame rearrangements. These files lack a portion of the clones; in checked studies, under half of the deficit traces to unresolved V genes, and the cause of the others is not known. For V, J and clone size, that table is used; D and trimming come from the DNA. Counted in this sample were 140,000 to 150,000 clones; about 89% of them appeared once. About 5% of the sample goes to the ten largest clones.

This specimen's time point label, interpreted: baseline before first vaccination. Vaccinee samples were obtained from the UK trials COV001 and COV002, which included a single-blind randomized controlled phase 2/3 trial of AZD1222 (ChAdOx1 nCoV-19) in healthy adults. For TCRbeta chain sequencing, PBMC samples were collected from trial participants at day 0 and at day 28 after the second dose. The sample in question was peripheral blood, obtained on day 0 of AZD1222 vaccination. Recombination linked TRBV5-4 to TRBJ2-7, and the D gene may be TRBD1, 5 bases matching. The receptor's source is an adult in good health. The CDR3 loop reads CASSSRTSLGEQYF. Here is the DNA: TGTGCCAGCAGCTCACGGACATCCTTGGGCGAGCAGTACTTC.